A selection of T cell receptor beta chains follows, all from one sample in a study of PD-1 blockade in classical Hodgkin lymphoma. Assay used: immunoSEQ multiplex PCR; TCRdb lists only in-frame clones, some missing. The profile shows 70,000 or so clones, more than 85% of them singletons. Sequenced material: peripheral blood mononuclear cells (PBMCs). The receptors stem from a human donor with classical Hodgkin lymphoma. Each CDR3 is given with its conserved first and last residue. Each record gives: V gene, clone size, J gene, D gene, CDR3 DNA, CDR3 protein. D genes are given only for firm matches. Size values are once, few and many counts, or a class for expanded clones, and some rows have none.

TRBV10-3	-	TRBJ1-2	-	TGTGCCATCAGTGAGAAGGGATTCGACTATGGCTACACCTTC	CAISEKGFDYGYTF
TRBV19	-	TRBJ1-5	-	TGTGCCAGTAGGGACAGATCCAATCAGCCCCAGCATTTT	CASRDRSNQPQHF
TRBV5-4	-	TRBJ2-3	TRBD2	TGTGCCAACCCACCGCGACTAGCGCCTTCCACAGATACGCAGTATTTT	CANPPRLAPSTDTQYF
TRBV2	-	TRBJ2-6	-	TGTGCCAGCAGTGATGTAGGGTTTGGGGCCAACGTCCTGACTTTC	CASSDVGFGANVLTF
TRBV29-1	-	TRBJ1-1	TRBD1	TGCAGCGCCCGTTCCGGGACAGGGATTGAAGCTTTCTTT	CSARSGTGIEAFF
TRBV2	few	TRBJ1-2	-	TGTGCCAGCGCGAGGGCAGGGGCAGCCTATGGCTACACCTTC	CASARAGAAYGYTF
TRBV6-5	-	TRBJ1-3	-	TGTGCCAGCAGCTCGGGAGGCCAGGGGAACACCATATATTTT	CASSSGGQGNTIYF
TRBV6-1	once	TRBJ1-1	-	TGTGCCAGCAGTGCCCAGAAGAACACTGAAGCTTTCTTT	CASSAQKNTEAFF
TRBV18	-	TRBJ1-6	-	TGTGCCAGCTCAACCGCGGTTGGAAGTTCACCCCTCCACTTT	CASSTAVGSSPLHF
TRBV6-6	-	TRBJ1-5	-	TGTGCCAGCAGCACGAGCAATCAGCCCCAGCATTTT	CASSTSNQPQHF
TRBV5-4	-	TRBJ1-2	TRBD1	TGTGCCAGCAGCCGGGACAGAAACTATGGCTACACCTTC	CASSRDRNYGYTF
TRBV19	few	TRBJ1-2	TRBD1	TGTGCCAGTAGTTCCCCGGCCCCGGACAGGGGATATGGCTACACCTTC	CASSSPAPDRGYGYTF
TRBV5-1	-	TRBJ1-1	-	TGCGCCAGCAGCTTGGCGCGGATCGGGTTGAACACTGAAGCTTTCTTT	CASSLARIGLNTEAFF
TRBV9	-	TRBJ1-5	-	TGTGCCAGCAGCGTAGGGCAGGGTAATCAGCCCCAGCATTTT	CASSVGQGNQPQHF
TRBV7-8	-	TRBJ2-3	TRBD1	TGTGCCAGCAGCTTAGCGGGACAGGGGGCAAATACGCAGTATTTT	CASSLAGQGANTQYF
TRBV27	-	TRBJ1-6	-	TGTGCCAGGCGCGGAGGGAATTCACCCCTCCACTTT	CARRGGNSPLHF
TRBV5-3	-	TRBJ2-2	-	TGTGCCAGAAGCCCGATTTGGGCCAAGAAGAACACCGGGGAGCTGTTTTTT	CARSPIWAKKNTGELFF
TRBV6-6	-	TRBJ2-3	TRBD2	TGTGCCAGCACCTACCTTAACAGCGGGGATGATACGCAGTATTTT	CASTYLNSGDDTQYF
TRBV7-9	-	TRBJ2-5	TRBD1	TGTGCCAGCAGCCCCGGGGAGAGGGGGCTAGAGGAGCAGTACTTC	CASSPGERGLEEQYF
TRBV15	-	TRBJ2-7	-	TGTGCCACCAGCAGAGGTAGTGGGGGGAATCGATACGAGCAGTACTTC	CATSRGSGGNRYEQYF
TRBV19	-	TRBJ1-6	TRBD1	TGTGCCAGTAGTATGAGGCAGGGGGGATCACCCCTCCACTTT	CASSMRQGGSPLHF
TRBV6-5	-	TRBJ1-2	-	TGTGCCAGCAGTCGTTTGGGAGCTAACTATGGCTACACCTTC	CASSRLGANYGYTF
TRBV9	-	TRBJ1-1	-	TGTGCCAGCAGCGCAGTATCCTCCGTTTTTGCAGGGTCGAACACTGAAGCTTTCTTT	CASSAVSSVFAGSNTEAFF
TRBV5-1	once	TRBJ2-2	-	TGCGCCAGCAGCAGGCTCGGAACGGTGGCCTCAGCGAACACCGGGGAGCTGTTTTTT	CASSRLGTVASANTGELFF
TRBV7-9	-	TRBJ1-1	TRBD1	TGTGCCAGCAGCTTTTTCCCAGGGGGTTATTCTACTGAAGCTTTCTTT	CASSFFPGGYSTEAFF
TRBV5-1	few	TRBJ2-3	-	TGCGCCAGCATCCAGGGTAGTATGACAGATACGCAGTATTTT	CASIQGSMTDTQYF
TRBV7-2	-	TRBJ2-7	TRBD2	TGTGCCAGCAGCGTTTTAGCGGGAGGGCCTTCCTACGAGCAGTACTTC	CASSVLAGGPSYEQYF
TRBV5-1	once	TRBJ1-1	-	TGCGCCAGCAGCTTGGCAGGCAACACTGAAGCTTTCTTT	CASSLAGNTEAFF
TRBV7-9	-	TRBJ2-3	-	TGTGCCAGCAGCTTATTGGGGACAAGCACAGATACGCAGTATTTT	CASSLLGTSTDTQYF
TRBV19	few	TRBJ2-1	-	TGTGCCAGTAGTATGCGGGCGGAAAGCAATGAGCAGTTCTTC	CASSMRAESNEQFF
TRBV4-2	-	TRBJ1-1	-	TGTGCCAGCAGCCAAGATCCCCGTGAGGGGGCTGAAGCTTTCTTT	CASSQDPREGAEAFF
TRBV14	-	TRBJ2-7	-	TGTGCCAGCAGCCTCAACGGTCTGAGGCAGTACTTC	CASSLNGLRQYF
TRBV4-1	-	TRBJ1-2	TRBD1	TGCGCCAGCAGCCAAGCCCTGGACAGGGGAGTGGGAGGCTACACCTTC	CASSQALDRGVGGYTF
TRBV11-2	-	TRBJ2-3	TRBD1	TGTGCCAGCAGCTTAGGGGGACAGCTCACAGATACGCAGTATTTT	CASSLGGQLTDTQYF
TRBV19	-	TRBJ2-7	-	TGTGCCAGTAGTCCCTTTCTACAGTCCACCACCTACGAGCAGTACTTC	CASSPFLQSTTYEQYF
TRBV18	-	TRBJ1-5	TRBD1	TGTGCCAGCTCACCAGAATCAGGGGGGAACCAGCCCCAGCATTTT	CASSPESGGNQPQHF
TRBV18	-	TRBJ2-7	-	TGTGCCAGCTCGGGGGACTTATACTACGAGCAGTACTTC	CASSGDLYYEQYF
TRBV19	-	TRBJ1-6	-	TGTGCCAGTAGTATAGAAGGGGTCAATTCACCCCTCCACTTT	CASSIEGVNSPLHF
TRBV10-3	-	TRBJ1-5	-	TGTGCCATCAGTGGGGGGATTCAGCCCCAGCATTTT	CAISGGIQPQHF
TRBV6-5	-	TRBJ1-6	-	TGTGCCAGCAGTTACGGGGGTCAGCATAATTCACCCCTCCACTTT	CASSYGGQHNSPLHF
TRBV28	-	TRBJ1-1	TRBD1	TGTGCCAGCACCCAGGGGGGCCTGATCGGGGCTTTCTTT	CASTQGGLIGAFF
TRBV9	-	TRBJ1-2	-	TGTGCCAGCAGTTCAAGCCAGGCCATCTATGGCTACACCTTC	CASSSSQAIYGYTF
TRBV7-2	-	TRBJ1-1	-	TGTGCCAGCAGCCCTCCTGGGGGGCACTTGGAAGCTTTCTTT	CASSPPGGHLEAFF
TRBV6-1	-	TRBJ2-1	-	TGTGCCAGCAGTGGGGTGGCGTCCTACAATGAGCAGTTCTTC	CASSGVASYNEQFF
TRBV9	-	TRBJ1-3	-	TGTGCCAGCAGCCCCCACCCAGGGGTCTCTGGAAACACCATATATTTT	CASSPHPGVSGNTIYF
TRBV6-1	-	TRBJ2-3	-	TGTGCCAGTTTGCTCACAGATACGCAGTATTTT	CASLLTDTQYF
TRBV7-9	few	TRBJ1-5	-	TGTGCCAGACAGCCCCAGCATTTT	CARQPQHF
TRBV10-1	-	TRBJ2-6	-	TGCGCCAGCCGCACGAACGGGTCTGGGGCCAACGTCCTGACTTTC	CASRTNGSGANVLTF
TRBV4-3	once	TRBJ2-6	-	TGCGCCAGCAGCCAACAAGGACTCGCAGCTGGGGCCAACGTCCTGACTTTC	CASSQQGLAAGANVLTF
TRBV10-3	once	TRBJ2-5	TRBD2	TGTGCCATAGCGGGGGGGTACCAAGAGACCCAGTACTTC	CAIAGGYQETQYF
TRBV6-6	-	TRBJ1-1	-	TGTGCCAGCAGTATTGGCAAGGGGGAAGGGGCTGAAGCTTTCTTT	CASSIGKGEGAEAFF
TRBV6-5	-	TRBJ1-4	TRBD1	TGTGCCAGCAGTTACGCCGACAGGGGAAGGGAAAAACTGTTTTTT	CASSYADRGREKLFF
TRBV19	-	TRBJ1-3	-	TGTGCCAGTAGTATTCTCGGGGGAAACACCATATATTTT	CASSILGGNTIYF
TRBV4-1	-	TRBJ2-2	TRBD2	TGCGCCAGCAGCCAAGGGGGTAGCGGGGCCCTTTCGAACACCGGGGAGCTGTTTTTT	CASSQGGSGALSNTGELFF
TRBV28	-	TRBJ2-7	TRBD1	TGTGCCAGCCGACAGGGGGCTTACGAGCAGTACTTC	CASRQGAYEQYF
TRBV6-1	-	TRBJ1-3	-	TGTGCCAGCAGTGAAGGGGGAAACACCATATATTTT	CASSEGGNTIYF
TRBV18	-	TRBJ2-7	TRBD2	TGTGCCAGCTCACCAGCGACTAGCGGGGCGGGCTACGAGCAGTACTTC	CASSPATSGAGYEQYF